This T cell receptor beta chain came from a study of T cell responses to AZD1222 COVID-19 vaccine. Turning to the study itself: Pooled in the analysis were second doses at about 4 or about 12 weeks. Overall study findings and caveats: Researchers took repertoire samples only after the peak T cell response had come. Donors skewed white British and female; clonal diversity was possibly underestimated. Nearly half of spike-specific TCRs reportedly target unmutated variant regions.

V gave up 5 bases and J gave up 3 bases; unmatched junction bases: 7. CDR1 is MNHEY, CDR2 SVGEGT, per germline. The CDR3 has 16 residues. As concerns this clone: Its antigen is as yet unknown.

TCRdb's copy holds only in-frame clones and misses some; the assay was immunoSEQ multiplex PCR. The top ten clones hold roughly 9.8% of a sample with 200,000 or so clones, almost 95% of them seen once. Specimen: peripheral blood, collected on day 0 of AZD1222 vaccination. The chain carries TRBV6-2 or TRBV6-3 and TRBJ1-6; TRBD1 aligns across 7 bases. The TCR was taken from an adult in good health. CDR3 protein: CASSNPTGNYNSPLHF. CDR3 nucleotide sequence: TGTGCCAGCAGTAATCCGACAGGGAACTATAATTCACCCCTCCACTTT.